This TCR beta chain came from a study of blood T cell repertoires in COVID-19. Source study methods: Scientists estimated how many nucleated cells there were by amplifying reference gene primers. Clones were sequenced by immunoSEQ multiplex PCR, and TCRdb holds only the in-frame ones, with some missing. V and J calls and clone size are copied from that table; D and trimming were computed from the DNA. The sample consists of 55,000 to 75,000 clones, around 82% of them appearing once. J was trimmed by 6 bases and V by 3 bases; bases with no gene match: 14. CDR1 and CDR2 (germline): SGHRS, YFSETQ. CDR3 length: 19 amino acids.

Sequenced sample: peripheral blood. The chain joins TRBV5-1 to TRBJ2-1, with 14 bases lining up with TRBD2. The receptor was derived from an elderly man with active COVID-19. This CDR3 reads CASSYSGLAGGSGFNEQFF. The CDR3 DNA reads TGCGCCAGCAGCTACTCTGGACTAGCGGGGGGCTCGGGTTTCAATGAGCAGTTCTTC.